The clone carrying this T cell receptor beta chain showed up just a few times. What it recognizes is unknown. Primers: 60 Vbeta forward and 13 Jbeta reverse. Profiled with immunoSEQ multiplex PCR; TCRdb holds only in-frame clones, not every one. This sample has roughly 200,000 clones, with roughly 76% found just once. The data were obtained in a study of cytomegalovirus exposure and HLA in healthy donors. Findings and caveats of the study: Available immune exposure information was restricted to CMV serostatus only. In vitro assays verified that a few CMV-associated chains recognized CMV antigens specifically. Most of the TCR beta V segments (in an earlier analysis) were productive either about 87% or about 30% of the time. Cytomegalovirus status, reportedly, was diagnosed with high specificity and sensitivity by the classifier.

This CDR3 has 14 amino acids. The V gene's germline CDR1 is MGHRA and CDR2 YSYEKL. The ends lost 4 bases at V and 4 bases at J; junction bases unmatched: 6. This chain joins TRBV4-1 and TRBJ1-2; 7 positions match TRBD1. This clonotype originated in a woman aged 25 to 39 in good health and CMV-seropositive. The material sequenced was PBMCs. The CDR3 protein is CASSPQTGPYGYTF. The CDR3 DNA reads as TGCGCCAGCAGCCCCCAGACAGGGCCCTATGGCTACACCTTC.